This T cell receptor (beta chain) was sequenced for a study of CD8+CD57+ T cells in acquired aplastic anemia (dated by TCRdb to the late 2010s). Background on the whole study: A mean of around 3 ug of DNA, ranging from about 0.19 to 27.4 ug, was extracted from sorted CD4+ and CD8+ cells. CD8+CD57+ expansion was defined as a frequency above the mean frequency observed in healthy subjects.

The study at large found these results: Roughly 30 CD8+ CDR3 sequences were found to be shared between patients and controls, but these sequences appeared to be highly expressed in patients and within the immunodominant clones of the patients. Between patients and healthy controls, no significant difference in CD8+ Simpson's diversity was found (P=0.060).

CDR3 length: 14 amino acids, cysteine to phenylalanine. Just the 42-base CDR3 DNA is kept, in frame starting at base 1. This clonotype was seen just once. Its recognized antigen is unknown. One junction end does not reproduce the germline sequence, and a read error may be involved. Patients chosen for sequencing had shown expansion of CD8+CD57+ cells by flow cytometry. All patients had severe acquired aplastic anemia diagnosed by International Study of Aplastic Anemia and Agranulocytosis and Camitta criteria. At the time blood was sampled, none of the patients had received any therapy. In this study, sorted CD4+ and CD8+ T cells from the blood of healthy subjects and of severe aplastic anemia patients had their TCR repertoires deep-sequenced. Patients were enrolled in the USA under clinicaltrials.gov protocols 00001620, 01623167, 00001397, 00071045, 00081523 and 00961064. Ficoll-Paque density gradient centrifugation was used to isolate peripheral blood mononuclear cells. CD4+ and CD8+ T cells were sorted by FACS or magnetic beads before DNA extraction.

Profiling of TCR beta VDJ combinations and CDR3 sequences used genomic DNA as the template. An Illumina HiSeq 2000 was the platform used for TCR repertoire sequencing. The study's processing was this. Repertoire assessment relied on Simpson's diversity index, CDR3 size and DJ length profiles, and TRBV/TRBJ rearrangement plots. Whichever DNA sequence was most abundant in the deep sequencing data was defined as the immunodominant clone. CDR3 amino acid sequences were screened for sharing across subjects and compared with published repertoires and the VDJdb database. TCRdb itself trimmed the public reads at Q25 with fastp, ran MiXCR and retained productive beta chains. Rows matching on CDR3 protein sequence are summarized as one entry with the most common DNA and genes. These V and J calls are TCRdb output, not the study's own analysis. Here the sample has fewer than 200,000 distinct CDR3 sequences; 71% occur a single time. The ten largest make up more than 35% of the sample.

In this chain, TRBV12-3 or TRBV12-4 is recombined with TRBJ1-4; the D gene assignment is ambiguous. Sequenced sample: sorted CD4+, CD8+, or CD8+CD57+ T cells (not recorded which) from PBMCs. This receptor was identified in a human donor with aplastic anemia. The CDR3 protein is CASSSHGSGERLFF. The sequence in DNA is TGTGCCAGCAGTTCGCACGGATCGGGTGAAAGACTGTTTTTT.